A single sample gave rise to the 32 T cell receptor beta chains below, sequenced in a study of prognosis after radiotherapy for stage I lung cancer. Genomic DNA served as the source from which two-round multiplex PCR generated TCR beta CDR3 amplicons. Primers targeting each individual TRBV and TRBJ gene were applied in first-round PCR. One entry per CDR3 protein results from TCRdb running MiXCR on the multiplex PCR reads. The profile shows about 22,000 distinct CDR3 sequences, 43% of them singletons. This specimen consisted of PBMCs, obtained before or after stereotactic body radiation therapy (not recorded which). Receptors originate from a donor of 50 years or more with non-small cell lung cancer.

Ten or more counts support this clonotype. The chain recombines TRBV19 with TRBJ2-7; a weak D match, TRBD2 (5 bases). Trimming stripped 1 base from V and 1 base from J, with 8 bases between. Per germline, CDR1 LNHDA and CDR2 SQIVND (reference sequence). The CDR3 runs to 14 residues. CDR3: CASSIVSGSYEQYF. In DNA, the CDR3 is TGTGCCAGTAGTATAGTAAGCGGTTCCTACGAGCAGTACTTC.

This clonotype was found many times. The chain joins TRBV5-6 to TRBJ1-4; D may be TRBD1 (5 bases). CDR1 SGHDT and CDR2 YYEEEE come from the germline V gene. V was cut by 0 bases and J by 2 bases, with 8 bases left in between. The CDR3 is 15 residues long. This chain's CDR3 is CASSLVGGTNEKLFF. The CDR3 coding sequence is TGTGCCAGCAGCTTGGTCGGGGGGACTAATGAAAAACTGTTTTTT.

A word on this clonotype: At one boundary the junction diverges from the germline segment, which might be a read error. The chain uses TRBV27 and TRBJ1-2, with no clear D. The germline V gene has CDR1 MNHEY and CDR2 SMNVEV (reference sequence). The CDR3 is 15 amino acids. CDR3 DNA: TGTGCCAGCGGTTTATCTATTCGGGCCCCCTATGGCTACACCTTC. Translating it yields CASGLSIRAPYGYTF.

This clonotype has a count of ten or more. The V gene is TRBV4-1, the J gene TRBJ2-2; D could derive from TRBD1 or TRBD2 (5 bases each). The CDR3 is 15 residues long. Germline V lookup: CDR1 MGHRA, CDR2 YSYEKL. Trimming left V 1 base short and J 3 bases short, with 9 bases between. The CDR3 sequence: CASSQGREYTGELFF. The CDR3 DNA is TGCGCCAGCAGCCAAGGCAGGGAGTACACCGGGGAGCTGTTTTTT.

Concerning this clonotype: At one of its ends the junction is not consistent with the germline gene, which may arise from a read error. The V gene is TRBV5-1, the J gene TRBJ2-1; D possibly uses TRBD1 or TRBD2 (6 bases each). Germline CDR1 is SGHRS and CDR2 is YFSETQ. CDR3 size: 16 residues. CDR3 DNA sequence: TGCACCAGCAGCCTCCTGGGCAGGGGAGGATACAATGAGCAGTTCTTC. This codes for CTSSLLGRGGYNEQFF.

This rearrangement joins TRBV20-1 to TRBJ1-1, with D possibly matching TRBD1 (5 bases). V lost 3 bases, J lost 7 bases, and 9 bases lay in between. The CDR3 is made up of 11 amino acids. The germline V gene has CDR1 DFQATT and CDR2 SNEGSKA (reference sequence). The CDR3 spells CSARGGGEAFF. The CDR3 bases are TGCAGTGCTAGGGGCGGGGGTGAAGCTTTCTTT.

Concerning this clonotype itself: This likely traces to a read error, being one base from a far larger clone. The rearrangement joins TRBV7-9 to TRBJ1-2; no definite D call. Germline V gene data show CDR1 as SEHNR and CDR2 as FQNEAQ (reference sequence). Trimming took off 4 bases at V and 5 bases at J, with 17 bases between the two ends. This CDR3 has 15 residues. CDR3 in DNA: TGTGCCAGCAGCTCAGGTGACCGCCGTGGGTATGGCTACACCTTC. Protein product: CASSSGDRRGYGYTF. Variable domain in full (rest from reference TRBV7-9 and TRBJ1-2): DTGVSQNPRHKITKRGQNVTFRCDPISEHNRLYWYRQTLGQGPEFLTYFQNEAQLEKSRLLSDRFSAERPKGSFSTLEIQRTEQGDSAMYLCASSSGDRRGYGYTFGSGTRLTVV.

By proportion, this clonotype is medium-sized. The chain links TRBV6-1 to TRBJ2-2; D is uncertain. The V gene lost 10 bases and the J gene lost 4 bases, with 10 bases spanning the gap. Germline lookup yields CDR1 MNHNS and CDR2 SASEGT. This CDR3 has 12 amino acids. CDR3 sequence reads: CANLGITGELFF. CDR3 sequence (DNA): TGTGCCAACCTGGGAATCACCGGGGAGCTGTTTTTT.

The genes are TRBV6-9 and TRBJ2-2, with D possibly matching TRBD2 (5 bases). Trimming pared 5 bases from V and 11 bases from J, leaving 18 bases between. Germline assignment: CDR1 MNHGY and CDR2 SVAAGI. This CDR3 spans 14 amino acids. The CDR3 sequence: CASSVRGNTVELFF. CDR3 nucleotides: TGTGCCAGCAGTGTCCGGGGTAACACCGTCGAGCTGTTTTTT.

This clonotype was detected many times. The rearrangement links TRBV5-6 to TRBJ2-1; D not certain. The CDR3 has 12 amino acids. Germline V lookup: CDR1 SGHDT, CDR2 YYEEEE. The germline V and J ends were trimmed by 1 base and 3 bases, with 2 bases remaining between them. The CDR3 nucleotides are TGTGCCAGCAGCTTGATCTACAATGAGCAGTTCTTC. This translates into CASSLIYNEQFF.

The chain links TRBV12-3 or TRBV12-4 to TRBJ1-2; D call uncertain. V was pared by 6 bases and J by 4 bases, with 12 bases between. This CDR3 is built from 13 residues. CDR3 nucleotides: TGTGCCAGCAGGCTTAACGGGCCCTATGGCTACACCTTC. Encoded protein: CASRLNGPYGYTF.

This clonotype was seen many times. V is TRBV11-2 and J is TRBJ2-1; tentative D call: TRBD2 (5 bases). The CDR3 contains 15 residues. V was trimmed by 5 bases and J by 8 bases, leaving 19 bases between them. The V gene's germline CDR1 is SGHAT and CDR2 FQNNGV. CDR3 residues: CASSKGTSTVYEQFF. The CDR3 DNA reads TGTGCCAGCAGCAAAGGTACTAGTACAGTCTATGAGCAGTTCTTC. Drawing the rest from reference TRBV11-2 and TRBJ2-1, the complete variable domain is EAGVAQSPRYKIIEKRQSVAFWCNPISGHATLYWYQQILGQGPKLLIQFQNNGVVDDSQLPKDRFSAERLKGVDSTLKIQPAKLEDSAVYLCASSKGTSTVYEQFFGPGTRLTVL.

At least ten counts were recorded for this clonotype. The rearrangement uses TRBV2 and TRBJ1-1; unclear D gene. The CDR3 is 14 residues long. CDR1 is SNHLY, CDR2 FYNNEI, per germline. V lost 2 bases and J 4 bases, leaving 11 bases between the germline ends. CDR3 bases: TGTGCCAGCAGTGAAAAAGTTTGGGCCACTGAAGCTTTCTTT. It specifies CASSEKVWATEAFF.

This clonotype has a handful of counts. The chain joins TRBV5-5 to TRBJ2-3, with D unresolved. The CDR3 length is 16 residues. Trimming stripped 1 base from V and 4 bases from J, with 16 bases between. Germline V gene sequence: CDR1 SGHKS, CDR2 YYEKEE (reference sequence). The CDR3 is CASSLSWGIGSDTQYF. DNA of the CDR3: TGTGCCAGCAGCTTGTCGTGGGGAATAGGGTCAGATACGCAGTATTTT.

The table lists this clonotype with many counts. The rearrangement joins TRBV13 to TRBJ1-3; possibly TRBD1 for D (5 bases). The V gene's germline CDR1 is PRHDT and CDR2 FYEKMQ (reference sequence). The V end lost 5 bases, the J end lost 9 bases, and 8 bases lay between the germline ends. The CDR3 contains 11 residues. CDR3 nucleotides: TGTGCCAGCAGCAAAAGGGGCACCATATATTTT. Translating it yields CASSKRGTIYF.

This clonotype was counted at least ten times. The genes are TRBV9 and TRBJ2-7, with TRBD2 matching over 8 bases. CDR3 length equals 15 residues. V shed 1 base and J 3 bases; nucleotides not matched to a gene: 6. Germline loops: CDR1 SGDLS, CDR2 YYNGEE. The CDR3 spells CASSVRSGSSYEQYF. CDR3 nucleotide sequence: TGTGCCAGCAGCGTAAGAAGCGGGAGCAGCTACGAGCAGTACTTC.

This CDR3 reads CASNPLLAGNEQYF. The DNA of the CDR3 is TGTGCCAGCAACCCCCTCCTAGCGGGCAACGAGCAGTACTTC. V gene TRBV2 combines with J gene TRBJ2-7; 8 bases are a match to TRBD2. V shed 7 bases and J 5 bases; nucleotides not matched to a gene: 10. In germline, CDR1 is SNHLY, CDR2 FYNNEI. This CDR3 is 14 amino acids long.

This clonotype was observed many times. The genes are TRBV5-1 and TRBJ1-5, with TRBD1 as a possible D gene (6 bases). V lost 0 bases, J lost 5 bases, and 12 bases lay in between. CDR3 length equals 15 residues. CDR1 and CDR2 (germline): SGHRS, YFSETQ. In nucleotides, the CDR3 is TGCGCCAGCAGCTTGGGAGGGGGAGGCTATCAGCCCCAGCATTTT. It translates to CASSLGGGGYQPQHF.

With regard to this clonotype: A read error is the likely source, as a far larger clone sits one nucleotide away. J is TRBJ2-6 and V is TRBV6-4; D is perhaps TRBD1 (6 bases). CDR1 MRHNA and CDR2 SNTAGT come from the germline V gene. This CDR3 region has 15 residues. For the CDR3, the DNA is TGTGCCAGTAATAGGGACACCTCTGTGGCCAACGTCCTGACTTTC. This gives the protein CASNRDTSVANVLTF.

This chain uses TRBV6-2 or TRBV6-3 with TRBJ1-3; a possible D gene is TRBD1 (6 bases). Trimming left V 7 bases short and J 8 bases short, with 15 bases between. There are 13 residues in the CDR3. Germline V gives CDR1 MNHEY, CDR2 SVGEGT. CDR3 in DNA: TGTGCCAGCATGGATAGATGGACAGACACCATATATTTT. As protein: CASMDRWTDTIYF.

With regard to this clonotype: With a much larger clone just one base away, this may be a read error. The rearrangement uses TRBV5-1 and TRBJ2-5; tentatively, D is TRBD2 (5 bases). The V end lost 4 bases, the J end lost 0 bases, and 16 bases lay between the germline ends. The CDR3 contains 16 residues. From germline, CDR1 is SGHRS and CDR2 YFSETQ. CDR3: CASSLMAGPYQETQYF. The CDR3 DNA follows: TGCGCCAGCAGCCTGATGGCGGGTCCGTACCAAGAGACCCAGTACTTC.

The chain uses TRBV6-2 or TRBV6-3 and TRBJ2-2, with 7 bases fitting TRBD2. Germline V gene lookup returns CDR1 MNHEY and CDR2 SVGEGT. The CDR3 covers 17 residues. Unmatched junction bases numbered 14, after V lost 7 bases and J lost 3 bases. Here the CDR3 reads CASTSPAGAGHTGELFF. The CDR3 DNA reads as TGTGCCAGCACTTCCCCGGCGGGAGCGGGCCACACCGGGGAGCTGTTTTTT.

Comments on this clonotype: This probably arose from a read error, given a far larger clone one base away. The chain uses TRBV6-4 and TRBJ1-2; tentatively, D is TRBD1 (5 bases). This CDR3 comprises 14 residues. V was cut by 6 bases and J by 9 bases, with 20 bases left in between. The germline V gene has CDR1 MRHNA and CDR2 SNTAGT. This CDR3 is CASRPSGGRFCYTF. In DNA, the CDR3 is TGTGCCAGCAGACCGTCGGGGGGAAGGTTTTGCTACACCTTC.

This clonotype was found many times. The chain employs TRBV12-3 or TRBV12-4 and TRBJ1-1; no clear D. CDR3 length: 15 amino acids. The V end lost 3 bases, the J end lost 1 base, and 12 bases lay between the germline ends. CDR3 amino acids: CASSFNLWANTEAFF. As DNA, the CDR3 is TGTGCCAGCAGTTTTAACTTATGGGCGAACACTGAAGCTTTCTTT.

In its sample, this clonotype was seen many times. The CDR3 spells CASSRGESGNEQFF. The CDR3 DNA reads TGCGCCAGCAGCCGCGGCGAGAGCGGGAATGAGCAGTTCTTC. The chain is built from TRBV5-1 and TRBJ2-1; TRBD2 is a possible D gene (6 bases). Germline V gives CDR1 SGHRS, CDR2 YFSETQ. V lost 4 bases to trimming and J lost 7 bases, with 15 bases between them. The CDR3 consists of 14 residues.

This clonotype came up many times. The chain uses TRBV6-2 or TRBV6-3 and TRBJ2-1, with D possibly being TRBD1 or TRBD2 (5 bases each). Germline lookup yields CDR1 MNHEY and CDR2 SVGEGT. Between the trimmed V and J ends, which lost 10 bases and 0 bases, there was a span of 19 bases. This CDR3 has 16 residues. CDR3 residues: CATRQPRDASYNEQFF. For the CDR3, the DNA is TGTGCCACCCGTCAACCCCGGGACGCCTCCTACAATGAGCAGTTCTTC.

This clonotype came up many times. This chain connects TRBV9 to TRBJ2-2; D might be TRBD1 (6 bases). Germline V gives CDR1 SGDLS, CDR2 YYNGEE. Trimming pared 4 bases from V and 4 bases from J, leaving 11 bases between. This CDR3 is 14 amino acids long. The CDR3 region is CASSPRQVTGELFF. Written as DNA, the CDR3 is TGTGCCAGCAGCCCCCGACAGGTCACCGGGGAGCTGTTTTTT.

The V and J genes are TRBV6-1 and TRBJ1-2; possibly TRBD1 for D (5 bases). Trimming pared 6 bases from V and 2 bases from J, leaving 13 bases between. This CDR3 comprises 14 residues. CDR1 and CDR2 (germline): MNHNS, SASEGT. CDR3 sequence reads: CASRRWDGNYGYTF. CDR3 coding DNA: TGTGCCAGCAGGCGTTGGGACGGCAACTATGGCTACACCTTC.

This clonotype was observed many times. V gene TRBV20-1 combines with J gene TRBJ2-7; maybe TRBD1 (5 bases). Trimming removed 1 base from V and 3 bases from J, with 16 bases in between. This CDR3 spans 15 amino acids. Germline V lookup: CDR1 DFQATT, CDR2 SNEGSKA (reference sequence). The CDR3 loop reads CSARGPVDRSYEQYF. CDR3 DNA: TGCAGTGCTAGAGGGCCTGTAGACAGAAGCTACGAGCAGTACTTC.

The gene calls are TRBV7-2 and TRBJ1-3, with TRBD1 matching over 10 bases. This CDR3 has 19 amino acids. CDR1 is SGHTA and CDR2 is FQGNSA in the germline V gene. The trim removed 6 bases at V and 0 bases at J, leaving 14 bases unmatched. The CDR3 DNA is TGTGCCAGCAGTCTAGTATCGGGACAGGGGAACCTCTCTGGAAACACCATATATTTT. Amino acids: CASSLVSGQGNLSGNTIYF.

The chain couples TRBV6-1 to TRBJ1-3; D is undetermined. Trimming took 8 bases from V and 8 from J, leaving 13 bases between them. This CDR3 region has 12 residues. Germline loops: CDR1 MNHNS, CDR2 SASEGT. CDR3 residues: CASRGGFDTIYF. CDR3 sequence (DNA): TGTGCCAGCCGGGGAGGATTCGACACCATATATTTT.

This clonotype was observed a few times. This could be a read error, since a much larger clone is one nucleotide away. The rearrangement uses TRBV28 and TRBJ2-1; D could derive from TRBD1 or TRBD2 (5 bases each). The ends were cut back, 5 bases at V and 7 bases at J, with 27 bases in the middle. CDR3 length: 18 residues. Germline CDR1 and CDR2: MDHEN and SYDVKM. The CDR3, as DNA: TGTGCCAGCAGTACAATCCCCTCCTCCGGGACGACGATAAATGAGCAGTTCTTC. Amino acids: CASSTIPSSGTTINEQFF.